This T cell receptor beta chain comes out of a study of blood T cell repertoires in COVID-19. Study-wide background: Sites across the United States, Italy and Spain contributed samples from acute and convalescent COVID-19.

In the original processing: Nucleated cell number was recorded as an estimate derived from reference gene primer amplification. Clones were read by immunoSEQ multiplex PCR, and TCRdb kept only the in-frame ones, dropping some. From that table come the V and J calls and clone size; the DNA was used to work out D and trimming. This table has some 150,000 clones, 85% to 90% appearing once. There are 13 residues in the CDR3. V was trimmed by 7 bases and J by 1 base, leaving 11 bases between them. CDR1 and CDR2 (germline): MDHEN, SYDVKM. The rearrangement links TRBV28 to TRBJ2-7, with D tentatively TRBD1 (6 bases). The clonotype originates from a woman in her sixties with active COVID-19. The sample comprised peripheral blood. The DNA for the CDR3 is TGTGCCAGCACAGGGGCAGGGTCCTACGAGCAGTACTTC. Its translation: CASTGAGSYEQYF.